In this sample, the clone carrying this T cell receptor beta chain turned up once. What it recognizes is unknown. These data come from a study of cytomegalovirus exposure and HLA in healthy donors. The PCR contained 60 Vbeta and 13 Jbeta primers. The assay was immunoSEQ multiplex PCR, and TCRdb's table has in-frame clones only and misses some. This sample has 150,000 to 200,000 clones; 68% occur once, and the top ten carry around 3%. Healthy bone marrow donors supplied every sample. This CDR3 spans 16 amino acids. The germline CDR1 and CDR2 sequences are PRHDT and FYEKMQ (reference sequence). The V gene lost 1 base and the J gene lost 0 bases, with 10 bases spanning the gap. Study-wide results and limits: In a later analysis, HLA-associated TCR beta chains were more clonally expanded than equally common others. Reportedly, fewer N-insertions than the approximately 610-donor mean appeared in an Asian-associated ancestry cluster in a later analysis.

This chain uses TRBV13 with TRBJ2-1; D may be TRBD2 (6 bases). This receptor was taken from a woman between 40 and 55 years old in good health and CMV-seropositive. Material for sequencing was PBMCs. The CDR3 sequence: CASSLAGLSSYNEQFF. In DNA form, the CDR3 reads TGTGCCAGCAGCTTAGCCGGACTAAGCTCCTACAATGAGCAGTTCTTC. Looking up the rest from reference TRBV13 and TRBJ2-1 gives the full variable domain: AAGVIQSPRHLIKEKRETATLKCYPIPRHDTVYWYQQGPGQDPQFLISFYEKMQSDKGSIPDRFSAQQFSDYHSELNMSSLELGDSALYFCASSLAGLSSYNEQFFGPGTRLTVL.